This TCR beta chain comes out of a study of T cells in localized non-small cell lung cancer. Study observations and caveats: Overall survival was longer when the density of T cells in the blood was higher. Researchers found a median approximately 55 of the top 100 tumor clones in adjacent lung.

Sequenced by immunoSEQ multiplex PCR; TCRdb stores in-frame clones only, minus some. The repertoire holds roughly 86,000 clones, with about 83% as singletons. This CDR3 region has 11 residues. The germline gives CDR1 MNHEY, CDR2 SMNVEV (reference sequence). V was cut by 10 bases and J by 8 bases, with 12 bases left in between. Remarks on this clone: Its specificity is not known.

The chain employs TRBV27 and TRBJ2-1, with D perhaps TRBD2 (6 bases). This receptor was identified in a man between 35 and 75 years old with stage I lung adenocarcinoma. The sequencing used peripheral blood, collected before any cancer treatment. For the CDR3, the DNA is TGTGCCACTTTAGGGGACTATGAGCAGTTCTTC. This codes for CATLGDYEQFF.